Below, 12 T cell receptor beta chains from the same sample are listed, as sequenced in a study of T cell responses to AZD1222 COVID-19 vaccine. Here immunoSEQ multiplex PCR was the method, and the copy in TCRdb shows in-frame clones only, minus some. The sample lists roughly 98,000 clones; 65% to 85% were seen once. This sample comprised peripheral blood, obtained 28 days after the second AZD1222 dose. These receptors were taken from an adult who received the AZD1222 COVID-19 vaccine.

This clone was recorded only once. The chain combines TRBV5-6 with TRBJ1-5; TRBD1 matches 10 bases. The CDR3 is 16 residues long. Germline CDR1 SGHDT, CDR2 YYEEEE. The J segment lost 3 bases and the V segment lost 3 bases, leaving 6 bases of the junction unmatched. CDR3 residues: CASSWTGTGDNQPQHF. The DNA of the CDR3 is TGTGCCAGCAGCTGGACCGGGACAGGGGACAATCAGCCCCAGCATTTT.

CDR3 nucleotide sequence: TGTGCCAGCTCACCGGAGGGCCGGATCTATGGCTACACCTTC. It yields the protein CASSPEGRIYGYTF. J is TRBJ1-2 and V is TRBV18; no clear D gene. CDR3 length equals 14 residues. V was pared by 3 bases and J by 4 bases, with 12 bases between. CDR1 and CDR2 (germline): KGHSH, LQKENI.

This clone has only one observation. The CDR3 region is CSASRTSGHSTDTQYF. The CDR3 DNA is TGCAGTGCTAGTCGGACTAGCGGGCATAGCACAGATACGCAGTATTTT. The chain carries TRBV20-1 and TRBJ2-3; TRBD2 matches at 11 bases. The trim removed 3 bases at V and 0 bases at J, leaving 5 bases unmatched. Per the germline V gene, CDR1 is DFQATT and CDR2 is SNEGSKA (reference sequence). The CDR3 loop spans 16 amino acids.

This sequence joins TRBV9 and TRBJ2-1; perhaps D is TRBD1 or TRBD2 (5 bases each). Germline V gene sequence: CDR1 SGDLS, CDR2 YYNGEE. V lost 0 bases and J lost 9, with 10 bases in between. This CDR3 is 13 amino acids long. This chain's CDR3 is CASSVGGVIEQFF. The CDR3, as DNA: TGTGCCAGCAGCGTAGGAGGGGTGATTGAGCAGTTCTTC.

This clone appeared a single time. The chain uses TRBV2 and TRBJ1-5; TRBD1 is a possible D gene (5 bases). Per the germline V gene, CDR1 is SNHLY and CDR2 is FYNNEI. This CDR3 is 14 amino acids long. The ends were cut back, 4 bases at V and 11 bases at J, with 18 bases in the middle. The DNA of the CDR3 is TGTGCCAGCAGTGTGTGGGGCGCCGATGGAGCCCAGCATTTT. It codes for CASSVWGADGAQHF. Drawing the rest from reference TRBV2 and TRBJ1-5, the complete variable domain is EPEVTQTPSHQVTQMGQEVILRCVPISNHLYFYWYRQILGQKVEFLVSFYNNEISEKSEIFDDQFSVERPDGSNFTLKIRSTKLEDSAMYFCASSVWGADGAQHFGDGTRLSIL.

This rearrangement joins TRBV11-2 to TRBJ2-7; D ambiguous. CDR1 and CDR2 from the germline V gene are SGHAT and FQNNGV. This CDR3 has 11 residues. V was trimmed by 6 bases and J by 5 bases, leaving 8 bases between them. In DNA, the CDR3 is TGTGCCAGCAGTCCTCGGCACGAGCAGTACTTC. Its protein is CASSPRHEQYF.

The chain has TRBV7-3 and TRBJ2-3; maybe TRBD2 (6 bases). CDR3 length: 17 residues. CDR1 is SGHTA and CDR2 is FQGTGA in the germline V gene. V lost 2 bases and J lost 0, with 15 bases in between. The CDR3 DNA follows: TGTGCCAGCAGCTTATCCCCTTGGGCGGGGAGCACAGATACGCAGTATTTT. Translated, it gives CASSLSPWAGSTDTQYF. Together with reference TRBV7-3 and TRBJ2-3, the CDR3 gives the full variable domain: GAGVSQTPSNKVTEKGKYVELRCDPISGHTALYWYRQSLGQGPEFLIYFQGTGAADDSGLPNDRFFAVRPEGSVSTLKIQRTERGDSAVYLCASSLSPWAGSTDTQYFGPGTRLTVL.

Points on this clone: Possible read error: a much larger clone is one base away. The same CDR3 is also encoded by other DNA sequences in this sample. The chain employs TRBV7-3 and TRBJ2-2; 9 nucleotides align to TRBD1. Germline CDR1 reads SGHTA; CDR2 reads FQGTGA. This CDR3 is built from 14 residues. The V and J ends lost 5 bases and 8 bases, in that order; junction bases with no gene match: 6. This CDR3 reads CASSRGQGRGELFF. The CDR3 region has the DNA TGTGCCAGCAGCCGGGGACAGGGCAGGGGGGAGCTGTTTTTT.

V usage is TRBV10-3 and J usage is TRBJ1-6, with a possible D match to TRBD1 (6 bases). CDR1 is ENHRY, CDR2 SYGVKD, per germline. The V end lost 4 bases, the J end lost 0 bases, and 10 bases lay between the germline ends. The length of the CDR3 is 16 residues. The CDR3 DNA sequence: TGTGCCATCAGTGTAAACAGGGACTCCTATAATTCACCCCTCCACTTT. Residues: CAISVNRDSYNSPLHF.

The rearrangement joins TRBV19 to TRBJ2-5; D uncertain. V was clipped by 2 bases and J by 5 bases, with 15 bases between them. Germline V gives CDR1 LNHDA, CDR2 SQIVND (reference sequence). This CDR3 has 15 amino acids. In nucleotides, the CDR3 is TGTGCCAGTAGTATAAGTACAGTCTTTGGGGAGACCCAGTACTTC. It specifies CASSISTVFGETQYF.

The chain has TRBV9 and TRBJ2-3; the D is unclear. CDR1 SGDLS and CDR2 YYNGEE come from the germline V gene. The length of the CDR3 is 14 residues. V lost 0 bases and J 4 bases, leaving 9 bases between the germline ends. The CDR3 spells CASSVGRRPDTQYF. DNA for the CDR3: TGTGCCAGCAGCGTAGGCAGACGCCCAGATACGCAGTATTTT.

This clone was found a few times. This sequence joins TRBV28 and TRBJ2-5; TRBD2 matches 7 bases. CDR3 length: 12 amino acids. V lost 4 bases to trimming and J lost 11 bases; unmatched junction nucleotides: 7. Germline assignment: CDR1 MDHEN and CDR2 SYDVKM. The DNA of the CDR3 is TGTGCCAGCAGTTCGACTAGCTTGAGACAGTACTTC. This encodes CASSSTSLRQYF.